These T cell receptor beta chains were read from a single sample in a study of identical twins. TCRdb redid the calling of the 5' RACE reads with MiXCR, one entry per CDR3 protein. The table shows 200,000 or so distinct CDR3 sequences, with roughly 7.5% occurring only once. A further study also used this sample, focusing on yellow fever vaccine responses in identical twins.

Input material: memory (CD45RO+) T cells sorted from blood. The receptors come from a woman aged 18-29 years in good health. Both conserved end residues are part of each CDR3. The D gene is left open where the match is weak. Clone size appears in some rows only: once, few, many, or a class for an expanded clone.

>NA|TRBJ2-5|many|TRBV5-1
CASSLGTATRQETQYF
TGCGCCAGCAGCCTAGGGACGGCGACCAGACAAGAGACCCAGTACTTC
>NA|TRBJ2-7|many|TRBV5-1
CASSPTPGQSYEQYF
TGCGCCAGCAGCCCAACACCCGGACAGTCCTACGAGCAGTACTTC
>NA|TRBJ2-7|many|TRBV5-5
CASSLASLSYEQYF
TGTGCCAGCAGCTTGGCCTCCCTGTCCTACGAGCAGTACTTC
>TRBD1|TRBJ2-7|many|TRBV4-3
CASSQDWDRGKAGTVYEQYF
TGCGCCAGCAGCCAAGATTGGGACAGGGGGAAAGCGGGAACGGTCTACGAGCAGTACTTC
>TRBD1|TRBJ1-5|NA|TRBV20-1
CSASGGESNQPQHF
TGCAGTGCCTCAGGGGGCGAAAGCAATCAGCCCCAGCATTTT
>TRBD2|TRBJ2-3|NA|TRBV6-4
CASSLSGGRETDTQYF
TGTGCCAGCAGTTTGAGCGGGGGAAGGGAGACAGATACGCAGTATTTT
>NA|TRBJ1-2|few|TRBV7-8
CASSLGSALRLGGYTF
TGTGCCAGCAGCTTAGGATCGGCCCTAAGACTAGGTGGCTACACCTTC
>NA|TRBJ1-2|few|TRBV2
CASSEFPNYGYTF
TGTGCCAGCAGTGAATTCCCTAACTATGGCTACACCTTC
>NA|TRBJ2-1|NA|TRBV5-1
CASSSTGTPSEQFF
TGCGCCAGCAGCTCGACCGGGACTCCCAGTGAGCAGTTCTTC
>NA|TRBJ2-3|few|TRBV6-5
CASSYLSAPINTDTQYF
TGTGCCAGCAGTTATCTTTCGGCGCCCATAAACACAGATACGCAGTATTTT
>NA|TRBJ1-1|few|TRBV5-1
CASSLKDQGNTEAFF
TGCGCCAGCAGCTTGAAGGATCAGGGGAACACTGAAGCTTTCTTT
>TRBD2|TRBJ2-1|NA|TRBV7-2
CASSLDPGLATNEQFF
TGTGCCAGCAGCTTAGACCCGGGACTAGCGACCAATGAGCAGTTCTTC
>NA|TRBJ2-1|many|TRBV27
CASSPRGSYNEQFF
TGTGCCAGCAGTCCCCGGGGCTCCTACAATGAGCAGTTCTTC
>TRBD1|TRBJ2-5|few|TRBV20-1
CSAIWNRGETQYF
TGCAGTGCTATCTGGAACAGGGGAGAGACCCAGTACTTC
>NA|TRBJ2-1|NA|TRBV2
CACLGKSEQFF
TGTGCTTGTCTGGGGAAAAGTGAGCAGTTCTTC
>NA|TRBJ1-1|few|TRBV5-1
CASSLESTEAFF
TGCGCCAGCAGCTTGGAAAGCACTGAAGCTTTCTTT
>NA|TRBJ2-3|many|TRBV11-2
CASSQRAAVTDTQYF
TGTGCCAGCAGCCAACGGGCGGCAGTCACAGATACGCAGTATTTT
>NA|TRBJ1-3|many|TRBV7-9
CASSLGAGSGNTIYF
TGTGCCAGCAGCTTAGGGGCGGGCTCTGGAAACACCATATATTTT
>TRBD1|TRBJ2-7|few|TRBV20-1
CSARDLAGQGYEQYF
TGCAGTGCTAGAGATCTGGCGGGACAGGGTTACGAGCAGTACTTC
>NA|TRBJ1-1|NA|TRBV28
CASSLGIKVAFF
TGTGCCAGCAGTTTAGGGATCAAAGTGGCTTTCTTT
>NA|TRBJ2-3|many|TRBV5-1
CASSLGLAIRADTQYF
TGCGCCAGCAGCTTGGGTCTAGCGATTAGAGCGGATACGCAGTATTTT
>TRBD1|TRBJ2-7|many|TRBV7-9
CASSQTGQGAGQYF
TGTGCCAGCAGCCAGACGGGACAGGGGGCCGGGCAGTACTTC
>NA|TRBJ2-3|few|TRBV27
CASSFRQPSTDTQYF
TGTGCCAGCAGTTTCAGGCAGCCGAGCACAGATACGCAGTATTTT
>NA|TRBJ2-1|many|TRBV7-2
CASSLALYNEQFF
TGTGCCAGCAGCTTAGCCCTATACAATGAGCAGTTCTTC
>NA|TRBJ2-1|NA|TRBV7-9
CASSLVQVGRNEQFF
TGTGCCAGCAGCTTAGTTCAGGTGGGGCGGAATGAGCAGTTCTTC
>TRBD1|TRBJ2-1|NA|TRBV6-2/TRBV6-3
CASRGTGENEQFF
TGTGCCAGCAGGGGGACAGGGGAAAATGAGCAGTTCTTC
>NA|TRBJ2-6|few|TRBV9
CASSENPGVSGANVLTF
TGTGCCAGCAGCGAAAATCCAGGGGTCTCTGGGGCCAACGTCCTGACTTTC